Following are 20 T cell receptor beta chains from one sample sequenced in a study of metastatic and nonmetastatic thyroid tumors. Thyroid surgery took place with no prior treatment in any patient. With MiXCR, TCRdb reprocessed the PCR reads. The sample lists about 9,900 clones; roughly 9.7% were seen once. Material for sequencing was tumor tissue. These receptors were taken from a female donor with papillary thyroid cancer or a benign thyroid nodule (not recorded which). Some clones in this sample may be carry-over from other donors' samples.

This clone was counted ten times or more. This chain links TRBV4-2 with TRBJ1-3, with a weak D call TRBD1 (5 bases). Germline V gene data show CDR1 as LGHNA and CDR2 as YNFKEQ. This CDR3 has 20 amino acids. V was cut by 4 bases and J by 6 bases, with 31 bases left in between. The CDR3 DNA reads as TGTGCCAGCAGCCTTTTGAGGGATTGGGACTGGGCTTATTTTGTAAACACCATATATTTT. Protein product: CASSLLRDWDWAYFVNTIYF.

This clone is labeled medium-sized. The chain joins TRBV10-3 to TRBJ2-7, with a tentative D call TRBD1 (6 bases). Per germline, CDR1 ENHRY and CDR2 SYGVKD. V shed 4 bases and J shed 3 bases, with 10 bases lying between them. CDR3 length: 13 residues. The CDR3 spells CAISATGYYEQYV. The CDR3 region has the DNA TGTGCCATCAGTGCCACAGGGTACTACGAGCAGTACGTC.

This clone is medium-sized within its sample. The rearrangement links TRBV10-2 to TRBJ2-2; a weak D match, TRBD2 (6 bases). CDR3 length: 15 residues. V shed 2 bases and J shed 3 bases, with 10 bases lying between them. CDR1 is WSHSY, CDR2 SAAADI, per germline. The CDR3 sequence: CASSEGAGYTGELFF. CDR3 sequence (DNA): TGCGCCAGCAGTGAGGGGGCGGGGTACACCGGGGAGCTGTTTTTT.

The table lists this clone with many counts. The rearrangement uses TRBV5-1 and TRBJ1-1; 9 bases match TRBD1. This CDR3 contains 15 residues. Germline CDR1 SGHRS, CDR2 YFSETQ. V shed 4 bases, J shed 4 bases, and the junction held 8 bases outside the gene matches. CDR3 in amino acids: CASSRRQGGATEAFF. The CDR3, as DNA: TGCGCCAGCAGCCGCAGACAGGGGGGGGCCACTGAAGCTTTCTTT.

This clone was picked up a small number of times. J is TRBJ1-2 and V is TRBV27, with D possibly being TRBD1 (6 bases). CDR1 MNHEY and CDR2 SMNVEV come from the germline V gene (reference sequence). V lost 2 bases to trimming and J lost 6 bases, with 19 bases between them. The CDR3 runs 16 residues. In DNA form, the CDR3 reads TGTGCCAGCAGTTTAGGCCCCTACCGGGGGGCCGATGGCTACACCTTC. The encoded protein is CASSLGPYRGADGYTF.

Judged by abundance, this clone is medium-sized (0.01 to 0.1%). CDR3 DNA: TGTGCCAGCAGTTTAGGGACTAATATCAATGAGCAGTTCTTC. Residues: CASSLGTNINEQFF. The chain combines TRBV27 with TRBJ2-1, with 7 bases that match TRBD2. Trimming cost V 2 bases and J 6 bases; bases outside gene matches: 4. Germline CDR1 reads MNHEY; CDR2 reads SMNVEV (reference sequence). CDR3 length: 14 residues.

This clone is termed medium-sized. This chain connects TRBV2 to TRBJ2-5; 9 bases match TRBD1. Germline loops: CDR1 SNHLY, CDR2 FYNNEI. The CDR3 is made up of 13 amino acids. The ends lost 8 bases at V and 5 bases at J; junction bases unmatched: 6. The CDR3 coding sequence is TGTGCCAGCCTCCGGGACAGGGACGAGACCCAGTACTTC. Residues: CASLRDRDETQYF.

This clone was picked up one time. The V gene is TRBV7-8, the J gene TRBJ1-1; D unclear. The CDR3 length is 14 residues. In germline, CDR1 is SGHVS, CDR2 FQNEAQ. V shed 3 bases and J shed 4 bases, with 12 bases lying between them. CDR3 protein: CASSLNPGGTEAFF. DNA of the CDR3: TGTGCCAGCAGCTTGAATCCGGGTGGCACTGAAGCTTTCTTT.

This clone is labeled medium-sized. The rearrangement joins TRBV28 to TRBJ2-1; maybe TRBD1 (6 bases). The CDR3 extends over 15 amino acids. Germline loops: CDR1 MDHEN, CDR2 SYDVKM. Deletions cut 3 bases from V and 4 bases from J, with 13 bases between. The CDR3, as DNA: TGTGCCAGCAGTTTTAGGGCAGGGGTGTACAATGAGCAGTTCTTC. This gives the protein CASSFRAGVYNEQFF.

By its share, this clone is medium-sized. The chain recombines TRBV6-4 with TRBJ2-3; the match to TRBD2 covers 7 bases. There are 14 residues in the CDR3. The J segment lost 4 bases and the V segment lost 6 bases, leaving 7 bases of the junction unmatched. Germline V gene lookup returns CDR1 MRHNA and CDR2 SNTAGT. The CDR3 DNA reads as TGTGCCAGCAGCCTCGGGGAGGGCGCAGATACGCAGTATTTT. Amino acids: CASSLGEGADTQYF.

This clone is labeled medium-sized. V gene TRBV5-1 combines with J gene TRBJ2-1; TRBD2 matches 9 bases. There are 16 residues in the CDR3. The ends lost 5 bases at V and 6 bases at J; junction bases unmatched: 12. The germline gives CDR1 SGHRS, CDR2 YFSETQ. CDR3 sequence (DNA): TGCGCCAGCAGTGAGAGCGGGGGGCTCTCAGGCAATGAGCAGTTCTTC. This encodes CASSESGGLSGNEQFF.

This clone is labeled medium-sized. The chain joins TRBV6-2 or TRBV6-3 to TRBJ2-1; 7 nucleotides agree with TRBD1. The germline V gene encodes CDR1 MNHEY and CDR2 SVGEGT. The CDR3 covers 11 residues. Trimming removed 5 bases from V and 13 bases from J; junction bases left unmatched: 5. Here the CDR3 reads CASSHRTGQFF. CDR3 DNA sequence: TGTGCCAGCAGTCACCGGACAGGACAGTTCTTC.

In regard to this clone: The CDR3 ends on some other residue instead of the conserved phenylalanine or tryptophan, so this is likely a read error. The CDR3 reads CAISLDRQGFNEAFS. For the CDR3, the DNA is TGTGCCATCAGTTTAGATCGTCAGGGGTTTAATGAAGCTTTCTCT. The genes are TRBV12-3 or TRBV12-4 and TRBJ1-1, with D perhaps TRBD1 (6 bases). This CDR3 is 15 amino acids long.

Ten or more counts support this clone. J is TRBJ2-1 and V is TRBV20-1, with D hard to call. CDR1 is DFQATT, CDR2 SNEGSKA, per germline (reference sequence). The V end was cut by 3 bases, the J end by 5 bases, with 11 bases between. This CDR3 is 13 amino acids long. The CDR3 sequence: CSASSYPNNEQFF. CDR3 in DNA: TGCAGTGCTAGTTCATACCCAAACAATGAGCAGTTCTTC.

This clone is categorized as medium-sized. CDR3 bases: TGTGCCAGCTGTCGGCTAGCGCAAGAGACCCAGTACTTC. It codes for CASCRLAQETQYF. This rearrangement joins TRBV6-1 to TRBJ2-5; D perhaps matches TRBD2 (6 bases). CDR3 length: 13 residues. Germline V gene sequence: CDR1 MNHNS, CDR2 SASEGT. V was clipped by 8 bases and J by 2 bases, with 12 bases between them.

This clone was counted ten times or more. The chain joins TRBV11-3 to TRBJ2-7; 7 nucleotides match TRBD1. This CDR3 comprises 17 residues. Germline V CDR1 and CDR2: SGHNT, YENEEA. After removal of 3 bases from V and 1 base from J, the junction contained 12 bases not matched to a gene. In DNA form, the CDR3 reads TGTGCCAGCAGCTTCACTGTGGGACAGTCAGCATCCTACGAGCAGTACTTC. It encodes CASSFTVGQSASYEQYF.

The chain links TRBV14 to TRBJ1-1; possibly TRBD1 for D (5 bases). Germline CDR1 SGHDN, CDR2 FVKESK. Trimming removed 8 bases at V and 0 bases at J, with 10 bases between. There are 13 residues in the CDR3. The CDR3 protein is CASGQGLNTEAFF. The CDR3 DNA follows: TGTGCCAGCGGGCAGGGACTGAACACTGAAGCTTTCTTT. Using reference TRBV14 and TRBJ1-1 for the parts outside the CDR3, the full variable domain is EAGVTQFPSHSVIEKGQTVTLRCDPISGHDNLYWYRRVMGKEIKFLLHFVKESKQDESGMPNNRFLAERTGGTYSTLKVQPAELEDSGVYFCASGQGLNTEAFFGQGTRLTVV.

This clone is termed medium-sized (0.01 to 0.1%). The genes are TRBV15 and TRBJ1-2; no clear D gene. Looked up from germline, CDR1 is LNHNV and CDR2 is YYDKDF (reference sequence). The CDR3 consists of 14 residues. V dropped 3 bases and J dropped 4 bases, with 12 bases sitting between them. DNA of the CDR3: TGTGCCACCAGCAGCACCGGATCCCGCTATGGCTACACCTTC. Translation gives CATSSTGSRYGYTF.

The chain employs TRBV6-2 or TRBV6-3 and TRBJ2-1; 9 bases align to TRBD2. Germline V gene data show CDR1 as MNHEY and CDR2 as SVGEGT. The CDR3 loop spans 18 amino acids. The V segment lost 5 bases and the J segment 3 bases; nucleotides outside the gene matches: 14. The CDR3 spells CASSPLSPGLAGYNEQFF. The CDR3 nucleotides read TGTGCCAGCAGTCCCCTCTCCCCGGGACTAGCAGGCTACAATGAGCAGTTCTTC.

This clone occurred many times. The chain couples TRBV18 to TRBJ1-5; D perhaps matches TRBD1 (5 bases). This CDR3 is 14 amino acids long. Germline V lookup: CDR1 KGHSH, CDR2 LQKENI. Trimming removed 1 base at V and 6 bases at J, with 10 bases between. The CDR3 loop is CASSPHPQGQPQHF. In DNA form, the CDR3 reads TGTGCCAGCTCACCACACCCGCAGGGTCAGCCCCAGCATTTT.